Listed below are T cell receptor beta chains from one sample, sequenced in a study of cytomegalovirus exposure and HLA in healthy donors. TCRdb's copy holds only in-frame clones and misses some; the assay was immunoSEQ multiplex PCR. The sample gives 100,000 to 150,000 clones, roughly 80% of which show up once; approximately 4% is in the top ten. Sequenced sample: PBMCs. These receptors were obtained from a man between 18 and 35 years old in good health and CMV-seropositive. Both conserved end residues are part of each CDR3. Clone size is stated in some rows and not others, as once, few, many or a class when expanded.

size	V	J	CDR3
few	TRBV28	TRBJ2-6	CASSFPTGVGANVLTF
-	TRBV7-9	TRBJ2-5	CASSRDRGETQYF
-	TRBV5-6	TRBJ1-1	CASSPPNLDTTEAFF
-	TRBV7-9	TRBJ1-3	CASSLVVSENTIYF
-	TRBV7-2	TRBJ2-3	CASSLGFAESTQYF
-	TRBV30	TRBJ2-3	CAWGTTDTQYF
-	TRBV2	TRBJ2-7	CASSEYRASYEQYF
-	TRBV15	TRBJ2-1	CATSWDFYNEQFF
few	TRBV18	TRBJ1-1	CASSPDQGVEAFF
-	TRBV5-1	TRBJ2-7	CASSYDRATGQYF
few	TRBV29-1	TRBJ2-6	CSVLGAAGANVLTF
-	TRBV6-1	TRBJ1-5	CASNLDRGGNQPQHF
-	TRBV30	TRBJ2-7	CAWTVDSSEQYF
few	TRBV19	TRBJ1-4	CASSLDRGDEKLFF
-	TRBV30	TRBJ2-5	CAWSGTSGVRETQYF
once	TRBV30	TRBJ2-1	CAHSGRAWDEQFF
-	TRBV7-2	TRBJ2-7	CASSLALLAGGPNYEQYF
few	TRBV19	TRBJ1-5	CASSGHRNQPQHF
-	TRBV4-3	TRBJ2-1	CASSPNSVAGYGNEQFF
-	TRBV6-1	TRBJ2-2	CASGGFGVNTGELFF
-	TRBV9	TRBJ1-2	CASSPSGRVDLNYGYTF
-	TRBV29-1	TRBJ2-7	CSGLAGGYEQYF
-	TRBV5-1	TRBJ2-7	CASSSTGQPTYEQYF
-	TRBV9	TRBJ1-1	CASSVEGTVNTEAFF
-	TRBV5-1	TRBJ2-1	CASSPWTSGSVDEQFF
-	TRBV7-2	TRBJ2-5	CASSLGLRETQYF
-	TRBV5-6	TRBJ2-7	CASSLVKGRILFEQYF
few	TRBV27	TRBJ2-2	CASSSGALAGLGELFF
-	TRBV14	TRBJ2-5	CASSQSPRGKRTQYF
-	TRBV4-3	TRBJ2-3	CASSPWGGGTDTQYF
-	TRBV7-2	TRBJ2-3	CASSLVVSGGALGTQYF
-	TRBV30	TRBJ2-5	CAHGTVEETQYF
-	TRBV5-1	TRBJ1-1	CASSLSGVRISGNTEAFF
-	TRBV10-1	TRBJ2-3	CASSEGGRPPKQDTQYF
-	TRBV4-3	TRBJ2-5	CASSQGPGQLGDQETQYF
-	TRBV6-5	TRBJ2-2	CASSYDAGVAGELFF
-	TRBV9	TRBJ2-3	CASSALAGGPDGADTQYF
once	TRBV5-1	TRBJ1-5	CASSLTGGLGQPQHF
-	TRBV10-3	TRBJ1-1	CAISVAGTEAFF
-	TRBV9	TRBJ1-2	CASSGTQGSSGYGYTF
-	TRBV10-3	TRBJ2-3	CAISDAGVLADTQYF
-	TRBV11-2	TRBJ2-2	CASSLTGGVFF
-	TRBV2	TRBJ2-5	CASSRDSQETQYF
-	TRBV29-1	TRBJ2-7	CSVEVLAGYEQYF
few	TRBV5-4	TRBJ2-3	CASSLASSTDTQYF
-	TRBV19	TRBJ1-2	CATKPGQGSNYGYTF